The T cell receptor beta chain under discussion was sequenced for a study of regulatory T cells in long-lasting Graves disease. Investigators prepared the TCR beta libraries by applying iRepertoire HTBI primers and Arm-PCR of CDR3 regions. MiXCR, run by TCRdb on the multiplex PCR reads, gives a single entry per CDR3 protein. This table has around 400,000 distinct CDR3 sequences, about an eighth appearing once. In this sample, this clonotype turned up many times. The time point denotes: newly diagnosed GD, antithyroid drugs for less than 3 months. The TCR library was made from RNA that had been extracted from PBMCs in TRIzol. This sample also belongs to another study, concerning T cells in Graves' hyperthyroidism and ophthalmopathy.

The TCR sequence derives from a woman aged 18-29 years with Graves disease. The specimen comprised peripheral blood mononuclear cells (PBMCs), sampled at new diagnosis, from a patient treated with antithyroid drugs.

In DNA form, the CDR3 reads TGTGCCACCAGTGGGGGGGCTGGGGAGCAGTTCTTC. It encodes CATSGGAGEQFF. The chain carries TRBV24-1 and TRBJ2-1, with D perhaps assigned TRBD1 or TRBD2 (6 bases each). V was shortened by 5 bases and J by 10 bases, with 11 bases between the two germline ends. There are 12 residues in the CDR3. Germline V lookup: CDR1 KGHDR, CDR2 SFDVKD.